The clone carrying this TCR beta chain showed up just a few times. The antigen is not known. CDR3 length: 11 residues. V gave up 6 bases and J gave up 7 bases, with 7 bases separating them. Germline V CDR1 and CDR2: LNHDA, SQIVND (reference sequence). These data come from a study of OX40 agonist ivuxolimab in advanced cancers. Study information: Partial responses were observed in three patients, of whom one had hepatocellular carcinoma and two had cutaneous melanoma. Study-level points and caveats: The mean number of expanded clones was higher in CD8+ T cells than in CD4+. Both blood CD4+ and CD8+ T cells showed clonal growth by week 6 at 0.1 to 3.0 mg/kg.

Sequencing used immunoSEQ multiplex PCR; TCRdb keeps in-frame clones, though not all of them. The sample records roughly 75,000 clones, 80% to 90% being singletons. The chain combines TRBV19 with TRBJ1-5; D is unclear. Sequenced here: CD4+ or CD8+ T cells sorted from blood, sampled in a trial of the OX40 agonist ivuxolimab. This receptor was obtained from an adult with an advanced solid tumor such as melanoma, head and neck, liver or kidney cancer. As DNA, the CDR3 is TGTGCCAGTAGCCTAGGGCAGCCCCAGCATTTT. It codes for CASSLGQPQHF.